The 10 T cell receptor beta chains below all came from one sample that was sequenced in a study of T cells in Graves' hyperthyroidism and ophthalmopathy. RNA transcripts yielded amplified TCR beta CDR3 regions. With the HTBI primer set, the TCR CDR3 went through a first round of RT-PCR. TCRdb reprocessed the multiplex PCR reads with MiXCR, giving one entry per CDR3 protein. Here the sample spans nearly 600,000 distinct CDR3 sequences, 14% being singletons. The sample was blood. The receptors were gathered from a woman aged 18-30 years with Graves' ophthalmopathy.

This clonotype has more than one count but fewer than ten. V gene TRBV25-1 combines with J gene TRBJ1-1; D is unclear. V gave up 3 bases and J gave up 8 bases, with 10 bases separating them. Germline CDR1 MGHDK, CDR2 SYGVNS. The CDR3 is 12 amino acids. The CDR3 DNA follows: TGTGCCAGCAGTGAGAGCACATCAGAAGCTTTCTTT. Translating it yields CASSESTSEAFF.

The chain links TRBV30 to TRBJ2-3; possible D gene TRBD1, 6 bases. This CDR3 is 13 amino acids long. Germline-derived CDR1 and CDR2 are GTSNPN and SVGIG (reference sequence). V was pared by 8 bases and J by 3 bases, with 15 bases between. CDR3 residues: CAGKGVYTDTQYF. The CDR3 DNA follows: TGTGCCGGAAAGGGGGTTTATACAGATACGCAGTATTTT.

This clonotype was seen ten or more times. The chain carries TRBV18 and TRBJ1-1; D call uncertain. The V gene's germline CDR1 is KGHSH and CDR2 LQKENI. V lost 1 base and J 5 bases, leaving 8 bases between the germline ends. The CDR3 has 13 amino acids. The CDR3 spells CASSPLEDTEAFF. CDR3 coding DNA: TGTGCCAGCTCACCACTCGAGGATACTGAAGCTTTCTTT.

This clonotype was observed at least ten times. The CDR3 DNA reads TGTGCCAGCAGCTCCCATAGCGGAAGCAGCACAGATACGCAGTATTTT. It encodes CASSSHSGSSTDTQYF. This rearrangement joins TRBV7-2 to TRBJ2-3, with D perhaps matching TRBD2 (6 bases). CDR1 is SGHTA, CDR2 FQGNSA, per germline. Trimming removed 4 bases from V and 0 bases from J, with 14 bases in between. This CDR3 region has 16 residues.

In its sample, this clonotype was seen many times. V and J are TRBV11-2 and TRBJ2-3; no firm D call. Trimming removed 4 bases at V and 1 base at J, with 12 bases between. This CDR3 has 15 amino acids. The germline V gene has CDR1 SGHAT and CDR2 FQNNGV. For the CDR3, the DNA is TGTGCCAGCAGCTATTCCGGGTCCCGCACAGATACGCAGTATTTT. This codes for CASSYSGSRTDTQYF.

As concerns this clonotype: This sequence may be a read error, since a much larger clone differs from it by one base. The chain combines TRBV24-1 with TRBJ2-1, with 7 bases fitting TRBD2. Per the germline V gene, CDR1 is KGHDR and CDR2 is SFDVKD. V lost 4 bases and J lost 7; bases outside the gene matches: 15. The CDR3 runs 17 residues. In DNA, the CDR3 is TGTGCCACCAGTGACCGGAGAGGGACTAACGGGAGGAATGAGCAGTTCTTC. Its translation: CATSDRRGTNGRNEQFF.

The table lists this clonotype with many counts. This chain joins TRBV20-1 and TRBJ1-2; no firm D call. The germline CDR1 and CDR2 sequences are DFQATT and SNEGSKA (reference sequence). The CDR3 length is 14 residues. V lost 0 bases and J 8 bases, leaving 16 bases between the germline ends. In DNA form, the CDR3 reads TGCAGTGCTAGAGATCGGGGAAGGGTTTGGGGCTACACCTTC. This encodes CSARDRGRVWGYTF.

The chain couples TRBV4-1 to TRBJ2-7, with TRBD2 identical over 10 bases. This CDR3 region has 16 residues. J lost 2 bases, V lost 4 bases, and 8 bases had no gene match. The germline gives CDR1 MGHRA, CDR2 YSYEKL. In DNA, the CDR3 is TGCGCCAGCAGCCTAGAGGGTAGCGGGGGGCCCTACGAGCAGTACTTC. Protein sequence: CASSLEGSGGPYEQYF.

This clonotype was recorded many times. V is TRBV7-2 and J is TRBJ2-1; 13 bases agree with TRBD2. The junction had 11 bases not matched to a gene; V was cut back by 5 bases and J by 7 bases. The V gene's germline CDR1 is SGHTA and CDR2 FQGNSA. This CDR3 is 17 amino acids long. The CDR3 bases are TGTGCCAGCAGCCAAAGCACACTAGCGGGAGGGCGGAATGAGCAGTTCTTC. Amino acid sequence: CASSQSTLAGGRNEQFF.

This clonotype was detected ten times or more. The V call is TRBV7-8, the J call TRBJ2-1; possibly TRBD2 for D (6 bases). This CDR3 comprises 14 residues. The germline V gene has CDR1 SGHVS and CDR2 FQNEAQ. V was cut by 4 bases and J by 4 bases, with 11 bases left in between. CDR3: CASSSRLEYNEQFF. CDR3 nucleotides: TGTGCCAGCAGCTCCAGACTAGAATACAATGAGCAGTTCTTC.